The TCR beta chain described here comes from a study of T cell responses to AZD1222 COVID-19 vaccine. Germline values: CDR1 LNHDA, CDR2 SQIVND (reference sequence). Trimming cost V 7 bases and J 3 bases, with 16 bases left between them. The CDR3 consists of 15 residues. Only in-frame clones appear in the TCRdb table, and some are missing; sequencing was by immunoSEQ multiplex PCR. The repertoire holds about 110,000 clones, with around 85% as singletons. In its sample, this clone was seen a few times. Antigen specificity is unknown. Study observations and caveats: Two AZD1222 administrations were followed by greater Spike-specific TCR breadth and depth.

The genes are TRBV19 and TRBJ1-5; maybe TRBD1 (5 bases). This clonotype was sampled from an adult in good health. Material: peripheral blood, obtained on day 0 of AZD1222 vaccination. CDR3 bases: TGTGCCAGTACCCCCAGGGAGGTCAACAATCAGCCCCAGCATTTT. Translated, it gives CASTPREVNNQPQHF. The entire variable domain, with the rest obtained from reference TRBV19 and TRBJ1-5, is as follows: DGGITQSPKYLFRKEGQNVTLSCEQNLNHDAMYWYRQDPGQGLRLIYYSQIVNDFQKGDIAEGYSVSREKKESFPLTVTSAQKNPTAFYLCASTPREVNNQPQHFGDGTRLSIL.